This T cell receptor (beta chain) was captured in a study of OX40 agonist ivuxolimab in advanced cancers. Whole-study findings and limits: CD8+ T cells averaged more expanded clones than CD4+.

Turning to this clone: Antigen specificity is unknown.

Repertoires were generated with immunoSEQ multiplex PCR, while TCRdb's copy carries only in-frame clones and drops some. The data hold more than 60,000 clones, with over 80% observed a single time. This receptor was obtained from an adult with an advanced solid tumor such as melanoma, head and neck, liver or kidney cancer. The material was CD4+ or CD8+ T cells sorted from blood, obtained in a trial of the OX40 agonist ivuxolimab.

As DNA, the CDR3 is TGTGCCAGCAGCATTACAGCCCTCGGGGCCAAAAACATTCAGTACTTC. Its translation is CASSITALGAKNIQYF. The rearrangement links TRBV11-3 to TRBJ2-4; D is undetermined. The CDR3 is 16 residues long. Germline V lookup: CDR1 SGHNT, CDR2 YENEEA. V shed 5 bases and J shed 1 base, with 15 bases lying between them.